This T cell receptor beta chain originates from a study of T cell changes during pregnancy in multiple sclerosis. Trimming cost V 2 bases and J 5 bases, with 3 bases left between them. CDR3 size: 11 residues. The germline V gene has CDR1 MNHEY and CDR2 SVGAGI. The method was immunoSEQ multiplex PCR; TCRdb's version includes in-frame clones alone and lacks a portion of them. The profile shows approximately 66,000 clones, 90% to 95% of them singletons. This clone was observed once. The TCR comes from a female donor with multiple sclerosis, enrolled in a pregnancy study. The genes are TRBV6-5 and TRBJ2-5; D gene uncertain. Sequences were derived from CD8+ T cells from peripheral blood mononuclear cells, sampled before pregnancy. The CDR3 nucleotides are TGTGCCAGCAGTTACGCGGAGACCCAGTACTTC. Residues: CASSYAETQYF.